The T cell receptor beta chain described here comes from a study of control samples from healthy donors and cancer patients. The repertoire was sequenced with immunoSEQ multiplex PCR; TCRdb's copy has only in-frame clones and lacks some. The sample has tens of thousands of clones; approximately 90% are singletons. The CDR3 length is 13 residues. CDR1 SQVTM and CDR2 ANQGSEA come from the germline V gene. V dropped 7 bases and J dropped 4; count of bases not matched to a gene: 9. This sequence joins TRBV29-1 and TRBJ1-2; 7 nucleotides agree with TRBD1. The TCR originated in a young woman in good health. What was sequenced was blood. The CDR3 bases are TGCAGCGCTAGACAGGGTCAACTCTATGGCTACACCTTC. Protein product: CSARQGQLYGYTF.